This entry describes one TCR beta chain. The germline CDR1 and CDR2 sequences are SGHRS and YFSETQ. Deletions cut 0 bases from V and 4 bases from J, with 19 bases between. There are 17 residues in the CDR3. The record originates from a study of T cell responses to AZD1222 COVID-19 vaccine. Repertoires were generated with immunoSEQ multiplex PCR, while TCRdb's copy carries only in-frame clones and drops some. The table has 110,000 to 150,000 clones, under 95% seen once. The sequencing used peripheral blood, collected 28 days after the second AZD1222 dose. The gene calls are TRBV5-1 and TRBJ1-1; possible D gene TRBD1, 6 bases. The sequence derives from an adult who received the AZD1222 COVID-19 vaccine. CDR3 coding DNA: TGCGCCAGCAGCTTGGGTCTGCAGGGGCGGCGGAGCACTGAAGCTTTCTTT. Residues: CASSLGLQGRRSTEAFF.